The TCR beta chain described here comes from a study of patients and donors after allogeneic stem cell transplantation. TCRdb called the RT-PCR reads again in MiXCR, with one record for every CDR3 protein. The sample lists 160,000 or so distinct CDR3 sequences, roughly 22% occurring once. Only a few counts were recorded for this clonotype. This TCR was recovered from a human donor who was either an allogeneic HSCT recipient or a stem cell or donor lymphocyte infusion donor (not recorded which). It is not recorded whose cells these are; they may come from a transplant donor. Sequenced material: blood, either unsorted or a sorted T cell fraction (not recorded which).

CDR3 amino acids: CAISERDSLNYGYTF. The CDR3 DNA reads TGTGCCATCAGTGAGCGGGACAGTTTAAACTATGGCTACACCTTC. This rearrangement joins TRBV10-3 to TRBJ1-2; 7 bases are a match to TRBD1. Losses at the gene ends were 2 bases for V and 2 bases for J; bases not matched to a gene: 5. Germline CDR1 is ENHRY and CDR2 is SYGVKD. The CDR3 covers 15 residues.